The sequence of this T cell receptor beta chain was determined in a study of blood T cell repertoires in COVID-19. Study information: Samples came from the United States, Italy and Spain, spanning acute and convalescent COVID-19.

Original processing notes: Estimation of nucleated cell counts was performed using reference gene primer amplification. Assay: immunoSEQ multiplex PCR; the TCRdb copy retains only in-frame clones and omits some. V and J calls and clone size are given by that table; D and trimming were obtained from the DNA. The sample includes 200,000 to 250,000 clones, around 82% of them seen just once. CDR3 length: 12 residues. Trimming removed 2 bases at V and 8 bases at J, with 9 bases between. This TCR was sampled from a woman aged 70 to 79 with acute or convalescent COVID-19. Sequenced input: peripheral blood. V and J are TRBV12-3 or TRBV12-4 and TRBJ1-2; tentatively, D is TRBD1 (5 bases). Written as DNA, the CDR3 is TGTGCCAGCAGTTTATCAGGGTCCGGCTACACCTTC. Protein product: CASSLSGSGYTF.